These 15 T cell receptor beta chains originate from one sample sequenced in a study of cytomegalovirus exposure and HLA in healthy donors. The study ran its PCR with 60 Vbeta and 13 Jbeta primers. Sequencing used immunoSEQ multiplex PCR; TCRdb keeps in-frame clones, though not all of them. Among some 180,000 clones listed, roughly 74% were seen once. The specimen sequenced was PBMCs. These receptors originate from a female donor in good health and CMV-seronegative.

This chain joins TRBV5-8 and TRBJ1-2; TRBD1 might be the D (6 bases). Germline values: CDR1 SGHTS, CDR2 YDEGEE. Deletions cut 7 bases from V and 8 bases from J, with 24 bases between. This CDR3 is built from 15 residues. CDR3 in DNA: TGTGCCAGCTTGTCCAGGGGCGCTTTCTTCCGGGGCTACACCTTC. It yields the protein CASLSRGAFFRGYTF.

The genes are TRBV4-1 and TRBJ2-7, with 12 bases aligning to TRBD2. CDR1 is MGHRA and CDR2 is YSYEKL in the germline V gene. CDR3 size: 16 residues. The ends lost 3 bases at V and 5 bases at J; junction bases unmatched: 8. CDR3 sequence reads: CASSHPTSGRIDEQYF. CDR3 nucleotides: TGCGCCAGCAGCCACCCGACTAGCGGGAGAATCGACGAGCAGTACTTC.

This chain connects TRBV6-5 to TRBJ2-7; D remains unclear. Germline CDR1 MNHEY, CDR2 SVGAGI. The V end was cut by 0 bases, the J end by 3 bases, with 6 bases between. The CDR3 is 13 amino acids. CDR3: CASSYSIDYEQYF. The CDR3 DNA reads as TGTGCCAGCAGTTACTCAATAGACTACGAGCAGTACTTC.

The CDR3 here is CASSDTRTGRYGYTF. CDR3 sequence (DNA): TGTGCCAGCAGCGACACCAGGACAGGGCGTTATGGCTACACCTTC. This chain uses TRBV9 with TRBJ1-2, with 8 bases lining up with TRBD1. Germline CDR1 reads SGDLS; CDR2 reads YYNGEE. V trimming: 3 bases; J trimming: 5 bases; junction bases outside the gene matches: 9. The CDR3 totals 15 residues.

The chain carries TRBV7-2 and TRBJ2-7, with TRBD1 matching over 7 bases. Germline values: CDR1 SGHTA, CDR2 FQGNSA. Losses at the gene ends were 5 bases for V and 2 bases for J; bases not matched to a gene: 9. This CDR3 is 15 amino acids long. For the CDR3, the DNA is TGTGCCAGCAGCCTACTACAGGGGCCGGCCTACGAGCAGTACTTC. It is translated as CASSLLQGPAYEQYF.

The V gene is TRBV11-1, the J gene TRBJ1-1, with 12 positions matching TRBD1. V shed 0 bases and J 6 bases; nucleotides not matched to a gene: 5. Germline loops: CDR1 SGHAT, CDR2 FQDESV (reference sequence). The CDR3 extends over 16 amino acids. CDR3 protein: CASSLAGTGGRAEAFF. CDR3 coding DNA: TGTGCCAGCAGCTTAGCCGGGACAGGGGGCAGAGCTGAAGCTTTCTTT.

This sequence joins TRBV28 and TRBJ1-2; the match to TRBD1 covers 8 bases. V was clipped by 2 bases and J by 4 bases; unmatched bases: 12. The CDR3 loop spans 17 amino acids. The V gene's germline CDR1 is MDHEN and CDR2 SYDVKM. CDR3 nucleotides: TGTGCCAGCAGTTTAGCATCAGGGGGCTTTTTGCCCTATGGCTACACCTTC. This codes for CASSLASGGFLPYGYTF.

This chain joins TRBV6-1 and TRBJ2-5, with 7 positions matching TRBD2. J was trimmed by 5 bases and V by 2 bases; bases with no gene match: 8. Germline CDR1 and CDR2: MNHNS and SASEGT. The CDR3 runs 15 residues. The CDR3: CASSEREGRAETQYF. DNA for the CDR3: TGTGCCAGCAGTGAAAGGGAGGGCCGGGCGGAGACCCAGTACTTC.

Note on this clone: At one end, the junction sequence differs from germline, possibly due to a read error. CDR3 amino acids: CASSPGHNTGELFF. The CDR3 DNA reads TGTGCCAGCAGCCCGGGCCATAACACCGGGGAACTGTTTTTT. The rearrangement uses TRBV7-3 and TRBJ2-2; D possibly corresponds to TRBD2 (5 bases). Germline V gene sequence: CDR1 SGHTA, CDR2 FQGTGA. This CDR3 spans 14 amino acids.

V gene TRBV19 combines with J gene TRBJ1-4; no firm D call. CDR1 and CDR2 from the germline V gene are LNHDA and SQIVND (reference sequence). The CDR3 length is 11 residues. V dropped 6 bases and J dropped 8 bases, with 7 bases sitting between them. CDR3 loop: CASSLTEKLFF. CDR3 in DNA: TGTGCCAGTAGCCTTACAGAAAAACTGTTTTTT.

The rearrangement joins TRBV5-4 to TRBJ2-5, with 8 bases fitting TRBD2. The CDR3 consists of 13 residues. The J segment lost 7 bases and the V segment lost 1 base, leaving 3 bases of the junction unmatched. Germline CDR1 is SGHNT and CDR2 is YYREEE (reference sequence). The CDR3 sequence is CASSLSREGTQYF. CDR3 in DNA: TGTGCCAGCAGCTTGAGTCGGGAGGGGACCCAGTACTTC. Full variable domain (missing parts from reference TRBV5-4 and TRBJ2-5): ETGVTQSPTHLIKTRGQQVTLRCSSQSGHNTVSWYQQALGQGPQFIFQYYREEENGRGNFPPRFSGLQFPNYSSELNVNALELDDSALYLCASSLSREGTQYFGPGTRLLVL.

The chain has TRBV6-5 and TRBJ2-7, with TRBD2 matching over 9 bases. This CDR3 is built from 15 residues. In germline, CDR1 is MNHEY, CDR2 SVGAGI. V gave up 5 bases and J gave up 3 bases; unmatched junction bases: 8. The CDR3 protein is CASSQTSGLRYEQYF. CDR3 nucleotide sequence: TGTGCCAGCAGTCAGACTAGCGGCCTTCGCTACGAGCAGTACTTC.

The rearrangement links TRBV7-2 to TRBJ1-1, with a tentative D call TRBD1 (5 bases). There are 15 residues in the CDR3. Germline values: CDR1 SGHTA, CDR2 FQGNSA. Trimming removed 2 bases at V and 10 bases at J, with 20 bases between. The CDR3 DNA follows: TGTGCCAGCAGCTTATCTTCGGGGCTGACGGAGGGAGCTTTCTTT. Translating it yields CASSLSSGLTEGAFF.

This rearrangement joins TRBV5-6 to TRBJ1-2; 9 positions agree with TRBD1. The V gene end was trimmed by 5 bases and the J gene end by 7 bases; junction bases not matched to a gene: 3. CDR3 length equals 12 residues. The germline CDR1 and CDR2 sequences are SGHDT and YYEEEE. The CDR3 loop is CASRTGGGGYTF. CDR3 coding DNA: TGTGCCAGCAGAACAGGGGGCGGTGGCTACACCTTC.

V is TRBV9 and J is TRBJ2-2, with D perhaps TRBD1 (6 bases). CDR3 length: 18 residues. Deletions cut 0 bases from V and 0 bases from J, with 15 bases between. The germline gives CDR1 SGDLS, CDR2 YYNGEE. The chain's CDR3 is CASSVAPRDIANTGELFF. The CDR3 DNA sequence: TGTGCCAGCAGCGTAGCCCCCCGGGACATCGCGAACACCGGGGAGCTGTTTTTT.